A single T cell receptor (beta chain) is shown here with its context. Its antigen is unidentified. None of the donors, who were healthy HIV-negative adults, had recently had acute infections or vaccinations. The data were obtained in a study of shared clonotypes between healthy human individuals. General study results and limits: Across subsets, estimated richness was generally greater for naive than for memory populations. Clonotypes that were shared across four donors made up roughly 5% of naive CD4 clonotypes.

Generated by immunoSEQ multiplex PCR, the TCRdb table keeps only in-frame clones and is missing some. The data hold some 200,000 clones, with 80% to 95% observed a single time. The V gene end was trimmed by 5 bases and the J gene end by 1 base; junction bases not matched to a gene: 5. The CDR3 runs 15 residues. Germline V gene data show CDR1 as SGHVS and CDR2 as FNYEAQ. The clonotype comes from a woman in her thirties in good health. Sequenced: naive CD4+ T cells sorted from blood. Subset reported: CD45RA+ positively selected. The rearrangement uses TRBV7-6 and TRBJ2-3; TRBD2 agrees at 8 bases. Here the CDR3 reads CASSPSGSRTDTQYF. In DNA form, the CDR3 reads TGTGCCAGCAGCCCGAGCGGGAGTCGCACAGATACGCAGTATTTT.